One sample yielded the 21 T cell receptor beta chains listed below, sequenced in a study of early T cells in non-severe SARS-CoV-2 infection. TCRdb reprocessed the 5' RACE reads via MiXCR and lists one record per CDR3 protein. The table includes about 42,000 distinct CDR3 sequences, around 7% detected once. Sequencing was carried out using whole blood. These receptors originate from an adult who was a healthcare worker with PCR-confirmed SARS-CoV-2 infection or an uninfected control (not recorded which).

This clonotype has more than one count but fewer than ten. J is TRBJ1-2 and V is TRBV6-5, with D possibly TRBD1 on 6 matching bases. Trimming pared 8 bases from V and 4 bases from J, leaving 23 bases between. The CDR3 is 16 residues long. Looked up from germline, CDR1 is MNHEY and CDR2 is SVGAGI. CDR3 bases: TGTGCCAGCTCCTCTAGGCCCCTGACAGGTTCCTATGGCTACACCTTC. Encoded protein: CASSSRPLTGSYGYTF.

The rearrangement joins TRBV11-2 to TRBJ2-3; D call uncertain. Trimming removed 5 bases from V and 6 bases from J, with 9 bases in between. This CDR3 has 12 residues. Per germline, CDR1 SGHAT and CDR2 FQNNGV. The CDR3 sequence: CASSPFRDTQYF. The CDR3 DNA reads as TGTGCCAGCAGCCCCTTCCGGGATACGCAGTATTTT. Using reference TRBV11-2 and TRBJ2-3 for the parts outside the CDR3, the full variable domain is EAGVAQSPRYKIIEKRQSVAFWCNPISGHATLYWYQQILGQGPKLLIQFQNNGVVDDSQLPKDRFSAERLKGVDSTLKIQPAKLEDSAVYLCASSPFRDTQYFGPGTRLTVL.

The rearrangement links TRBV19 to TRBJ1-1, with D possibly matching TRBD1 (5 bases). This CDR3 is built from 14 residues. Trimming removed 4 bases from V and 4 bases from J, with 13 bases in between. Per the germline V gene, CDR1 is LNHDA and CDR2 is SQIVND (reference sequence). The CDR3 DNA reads TGTGCCAGTAGTAAGCGGCAGGGAGGCACTGAAGCTTTCTTT. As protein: CASSKRQGGTEAFF.

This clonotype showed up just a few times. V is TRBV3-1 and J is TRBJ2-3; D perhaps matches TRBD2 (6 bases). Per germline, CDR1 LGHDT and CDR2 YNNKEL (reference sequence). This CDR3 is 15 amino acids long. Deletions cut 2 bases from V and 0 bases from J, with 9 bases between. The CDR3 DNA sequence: TGTGCCAGCAGCCAACTGGGGACTAGCACAGATACGCAGTATTTT. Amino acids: CASSQLGTSTDTQYF.

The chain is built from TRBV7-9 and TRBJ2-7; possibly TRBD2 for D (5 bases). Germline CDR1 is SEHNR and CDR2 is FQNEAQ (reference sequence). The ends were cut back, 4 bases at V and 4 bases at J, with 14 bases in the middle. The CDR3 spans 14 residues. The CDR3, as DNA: TGTGCCAGCAGCTCCCATTGGACTGATTACGAGCAGTACTTC. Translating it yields CASSSHWTDYEQYF.

CDR3 region: CASSYSPPSYANEKLFF. For the CDR3, the DNA is TGTGCCAGCAGTTACTCCCCCCCCTCATACGCGAATGAAAAACTGTTTTTT. The rearrangement links TRBV6-5 to TRBJ1-4; D is ambiguous. The CDR3 loop spans 17 amino acids. Germline V gene data show CDR1 as MNHEY and CDR2 as SVGAGI. Trimming took off 0 bases at V and 5 bases at J, with 16 bases between the two ends.

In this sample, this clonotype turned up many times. CDR3 sequence (DNA): TGCGCCAGCAGCCGCCTATTTAGCGGGGGGGCCGGAGAGACCCAGTACTTC. Residues: CASSRLFSGGAGETQYF. V usage is TRBV4-1 and J usage is TRBJ2-5; TRBD2 aligns across 11 bases. There are 17 residues in the CDR3. Germline CDR1 is MGHRA and CDR2 is YSYEKL. The V and J ends lost 4 bases and 4 bases, in that order; junction bases with no gene match: 11.

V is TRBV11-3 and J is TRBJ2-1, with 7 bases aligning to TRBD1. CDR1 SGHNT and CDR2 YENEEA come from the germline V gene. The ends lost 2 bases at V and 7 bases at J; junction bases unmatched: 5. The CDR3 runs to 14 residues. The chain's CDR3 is CASSLPEQGNEQFF. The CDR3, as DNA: TGTGCCAGCAGCTTACCGGAACAGGGGAATGAGCAGTTCTTC.

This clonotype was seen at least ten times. This chain's CDR3 is CASRFRGANEQFF. The CDR3 DNA sequence: TGTGCCAGCAGGTTCCGGGGAGCCAATGAGCAGTTCTTC. The V gene is TRBV7-2, the J gene TRBJ2-1; D is perhaps TRBD2 (5 bases). CDR1 is SGHTA and CDR2 is FQGNSA in the germline V gene. This CDR3 is 13 amino acids long. V gave up 6 bases and J gave up 6 bases, with 12 bases separating them. Looking up the rest from reference TRBV7-2 and TRBJ2-1 gives the full variable domain: GAGVSQSPSNKVTEKGKDVELRCDPISGHTALYWYRQSLGQGLEFLIYFQGNSAPDKSGLPSDRFSAERTGGSVSTLTIQRTQQEDSAVYLCASRFRGANEQFFGPGTRLTVL.

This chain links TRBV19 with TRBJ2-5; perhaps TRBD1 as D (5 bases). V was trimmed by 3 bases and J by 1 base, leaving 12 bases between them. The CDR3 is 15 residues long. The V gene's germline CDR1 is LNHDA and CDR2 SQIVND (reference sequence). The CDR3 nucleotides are TGTGCCAGTAGTATCCAAGGACAAGGCCAAGAGACCCAGTACTTC. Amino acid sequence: CASSIQGQGQETQYF.

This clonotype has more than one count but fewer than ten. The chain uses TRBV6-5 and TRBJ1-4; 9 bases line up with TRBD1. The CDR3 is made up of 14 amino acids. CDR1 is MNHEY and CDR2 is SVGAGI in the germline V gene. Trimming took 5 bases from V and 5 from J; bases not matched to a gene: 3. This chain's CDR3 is CASSRGTGNEKLFF. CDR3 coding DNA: TGTGCCAGCAGTAGGGGGACAGGGAATGAAAAACTGTTTTTT.

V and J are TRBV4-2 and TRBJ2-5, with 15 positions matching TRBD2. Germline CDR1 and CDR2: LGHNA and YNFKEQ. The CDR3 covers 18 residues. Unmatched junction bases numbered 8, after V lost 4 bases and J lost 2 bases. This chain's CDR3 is CASSLRTSGGGPQETQYF. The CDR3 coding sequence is TGTGCCAGCAGCCTCCGGACTAGCGGGGGGGGCCCGCAAGAGACCCAGTACTTC.

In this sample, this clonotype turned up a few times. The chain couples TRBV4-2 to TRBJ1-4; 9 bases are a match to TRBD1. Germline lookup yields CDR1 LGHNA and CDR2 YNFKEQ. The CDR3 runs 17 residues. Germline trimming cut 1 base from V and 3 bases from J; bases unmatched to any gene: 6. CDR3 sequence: CASSQGPRTGANEKLFF. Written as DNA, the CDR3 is TGTGCCAGCAGCCAAGGGCCGCGGACAGGGGCTAATGAAAAACTGTTTTTT.

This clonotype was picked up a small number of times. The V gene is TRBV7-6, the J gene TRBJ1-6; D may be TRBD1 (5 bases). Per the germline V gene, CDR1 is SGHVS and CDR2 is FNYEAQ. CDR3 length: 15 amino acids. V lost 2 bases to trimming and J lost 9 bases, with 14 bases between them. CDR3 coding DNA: TGTGCCAGCAGCTTACAGGCAGAGGGACTTTCACCCCTCCACTTT. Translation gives CASSLQAEGLSPLHF.

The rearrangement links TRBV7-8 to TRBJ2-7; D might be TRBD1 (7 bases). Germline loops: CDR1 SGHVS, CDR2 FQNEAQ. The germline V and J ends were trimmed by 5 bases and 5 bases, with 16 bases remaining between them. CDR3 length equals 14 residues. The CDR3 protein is CASSPQTGRNEQYF. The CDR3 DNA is TGTGCCAGCAGCCCCCAGACAGGGAGGAACGAGCAGTACTTC.

The CDR3 here is CASSLSRQGYETQYF. The CDR3 DNA sequence: TGTGCCAGCAGCTTAAGCCGACAGGGGTACGAGACCCAGTACTTC. The chain uses TRBV7-3 and TRBJ2-5; 8 positions agree with TRBD1. The V gene end was trimmed by 1 base and the J gene end by 5 bases; junction bases not matched to a gene: 6. The CDR3 has 15 residues. CDR1 SGHTA and CDR2 FQGTGA come from the germline V gene.

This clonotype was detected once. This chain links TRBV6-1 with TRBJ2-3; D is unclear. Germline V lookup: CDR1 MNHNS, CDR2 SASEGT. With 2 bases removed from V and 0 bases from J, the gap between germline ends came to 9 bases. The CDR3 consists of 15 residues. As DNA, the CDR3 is TGTGCCAGCAGTGAACTCGTGTATAGCACAGATACGCAGTATTTT. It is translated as CASSELVYSTDTQYF.

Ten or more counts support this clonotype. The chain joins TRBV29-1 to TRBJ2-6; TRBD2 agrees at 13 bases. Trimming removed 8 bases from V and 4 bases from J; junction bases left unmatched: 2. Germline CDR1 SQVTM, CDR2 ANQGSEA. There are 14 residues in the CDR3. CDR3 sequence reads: CSTSGGAGANVLTF. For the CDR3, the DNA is TGCAGCACTAGCGGGGGGGCCGGGGCCAACGTCCTGACTTTC.

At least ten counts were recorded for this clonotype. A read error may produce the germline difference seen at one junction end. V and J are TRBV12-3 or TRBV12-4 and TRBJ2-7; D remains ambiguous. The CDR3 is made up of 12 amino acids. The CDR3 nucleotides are TGCGCCAGCAGCTTGGGTAGCTACGAGCAGTACTTC. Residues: CASSLGSYEQYF.

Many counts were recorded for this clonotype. This CDR3 is CASSRSFSGDGNSPLHF. DNA of the CDR3: TGTGCCAGCTCTCGGAGTTTTAGTGGGGATGGTAATTCACCCCTCCACTTT. This sequence joins TRBV9 and TRBJ1-6, with D unclear. This CDR3 region has 17 residues. Germline V gene sequence: CDR1 SGDLS, CDR2 YYNGEE. Deletions cut 7 bases from V and 6 bases from J, with 23 bases between.

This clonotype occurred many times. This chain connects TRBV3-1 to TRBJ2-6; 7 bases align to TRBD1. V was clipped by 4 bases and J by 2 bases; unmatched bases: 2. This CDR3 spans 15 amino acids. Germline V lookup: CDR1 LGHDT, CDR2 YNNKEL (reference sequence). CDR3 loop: CASSPDRAGANVLTF. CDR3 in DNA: TGTGCCAGCAGCCCTGACAGGGCTGGGGCCAACGTCCTGACTTTC.